This is a list of T cell receptor beta chains from one sample in a study of blood T cell repertoires in COVID-19. TCRdb's table, derived via immunoSEQ multiplex PCR, lists solely in-frame clones and lacks some. The top ten clones hold roughly 2.7% of a sample with around 200,000 clones, about 88% of them seen once. The sample was PBMCs or T cells enriched from blood (not recorded which). The receptors shown here come from a woman aged 25 to 39 who had recovered from COVID-19. Both conserved end residues are part of each CDR3. The D gene is left open where the match is weak. Some rows have no size entry. The others give once, few or many, or a class for an expanded clone.

CDR3 protein	CDR3 DNA	D gene	V gene	clone size	J gene
CASSQVVGGTYEQYF	TGCGCCAGCAGCCAAGTGGTAGGGGGTACCTACGAGCAGTACTTC	NA	TRBV4-1	NA	TRBJ2-7
CASSWGGETQYF	TGTGCCAGCAGTTGGGGGGGGGAGACCCAGTACTTC	TRBD2	TRBV6-5	NA	TRBJ2-5
CASSLGGDREYQPQHF	TGTGCCAGCAGCTTAGGTGGGGACAGGGAGTATCAGCCCCAGCATTTT	TRBD1	TRBV7-2	NA	TRBJ1-5
CAVPGQEGSGELFF	TGTGCCGTACCGGGACAGGAGGGATCCGGGGAGCTGTTTTTT	TRBD1	TRBV10-3	NA	TRBJ2-2
CASSASDSPPTYEQYF	TGTGCCAGCAGCGCCAGCGACAGCCCCCCCACCTACGAGCAGTACTTC	NA	TRBV9	NA	TRBJ2-7
CASSHSGTFPYEQYF	TGTGCCAGCAGCCATTCCGGGACTTTTCCCTACGAGCAGTACTTC	NA	TRBV3-1/TRBV3-2	NA	TRBJ2-7
CASSQDRHNQPQHF	TGCGCCAGCAGCCAAGACAGGCACAATCAGCCCCAGCATTTT	NA	TRBV4-3	NA	TRBJ1-5
CASSPPTGMGEKLFF	TGTGCCAGCAGCCCACCCACAGGGATGGGAGAAAAACTGTTTTTT	NA	TRBV11-1	NA	TRBJ1-4
CASSFSGGPYEQYF	TGTGCCAGCAGCTTCAGCGGGGGCCCATACGAGCAGTACTTC	TRBD2	TRBV5-4	few	TRBJ2-7
CASSQGTSLYEQYF	TGTGCCAGCAGCCAAGGGACTAGTCTCTACGAGCAGTACTTC	TRBD2	TRBV4-2	NA	TRBJ2-7
CASSQLGQGAEAFF	TGCGCCAGCAGCCAACTCGGACAGGGGGCTGAAGCTTTCTTT	TRBD1	TRBV4-3	NA	TRBJ1-1
CASSLTSGNYYGYTF	TGTGCCAGCAGCTTAACGTCAGGGAACTACTATGGCTACACCTTC	NA	TRBV7-9	few	TRBJ1-2
CASRRTGTALRQPQHF	TGTGCCAGTAGAAGAACCGGGACAGCCCTAAGGCAGCCCCAGCATTTT	TRBD1	TRBV19	NA	TRBJ1-5
CASSPQTLDSFSGNTIYF	TGTGCCAGCTCACCTCAAACCCTGGACTCGTTCTCTGGAAACACCATATATTTT	NA	TRBV18	NA	TRBJ1-3